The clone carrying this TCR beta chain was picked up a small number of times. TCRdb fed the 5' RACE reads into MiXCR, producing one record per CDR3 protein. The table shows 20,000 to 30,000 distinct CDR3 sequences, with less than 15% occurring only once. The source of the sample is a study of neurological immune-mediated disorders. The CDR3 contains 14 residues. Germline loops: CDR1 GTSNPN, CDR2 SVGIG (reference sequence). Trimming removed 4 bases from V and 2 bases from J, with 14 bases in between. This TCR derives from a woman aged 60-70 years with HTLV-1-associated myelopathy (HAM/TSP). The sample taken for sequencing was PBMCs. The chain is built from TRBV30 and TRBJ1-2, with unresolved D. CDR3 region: CAWTPMQTNYGYTF. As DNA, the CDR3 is TGTGCCTGGACCCCCATGCAGACAAACTATGGCTACACCTTC.